The 20 T cell receptor beta chains below were found in one sample sequenced in a study of T cell responses to AZD1222 COVID-19 vaccine. Data came from immunoSEQ multiplex PCR; TCRdb stores just in-frame clones and leaves some out. The repertoire holds approximately 110,000 clones, roughly 87% seen once, with approximately 9.3% in the top ten. This specimen consisted of peripheral blood, obtained on day 0 of AZD1222 vaccination. The receptor source for this set is an adult in good health.

This rearrangement joins TRBV6-1 to TRBJ2-3; 7 positions match TRBD1. The CDR3 totals 15 residues. Per the germline V gene, CDR1 is MNHNS and CDR2 is SASEGT. After removal of 1 base from V and 3 bases from J, the junction contained 4 bases not matched to a gene. This CDR3 is CASSEGNRGTDTQYF. CDR3 coding DNA: TGTGCCAGCAGTGAAGGAAACAGGGGAACAGATACGCAGTATTTT.

V usage is TRBV19 and J usage is TRBJ1-2; 9 positions agree with TRBD1. The CDR3 extends over 17 amino acids. V shed 2 bases and J 1 base; nucleotides not matched to a gene: 8. Germline assignment: CDR1 LNHDA and CDR2 SQIVND (reference sequence). DNA for the CDR3: TGTGCCAGTAGTATATTCTCAGGGGGACAGGGTAACTATGGCTACACCTTC. Translating gives CASSIFSGGQGNYGYTF.

The chain employs TRBV7-9 and TRBJ2-7, with 10 bases aligning to TRBD1. The germline gives CDR1 SEHNR, CDR2 FQNEAQ (reference sequence). J lost 2 bases, V lost 5 bases, and 9 bases had no gene match. This CDR3 is 16 amino acids long. The CDR3 here is CASSPRVGTGAYEQYF. Written as DNA, the CDR3 is TGTGCCAGCAGCCCACGAGTCGGGACAGGGGCCTACGAGCAGTACTTC.

The gene calls are TRBV6-5 and TRBJ1-1, with a possible D match to TRBD1 (5 bases). The V gene lost 0 bases and the J gene lost 13 bases, with 15 bases spanning the gap. Germline lookup yields CDR1 MNHEY and CDR2 SVGAGI. CDR3 length equals 13 residues. CDR3 amino acids: CASSYSIGGMVFF. In nucleotides, the CDR3 is TGTGCCAGCAGTTACTCGATCGGGGGAATGGTTTTCTTT.

The chain links TRBV5-1 to TRBJ2-6; 10 bases agree with TRBD1. CDR1 is SGHRS and CDR2 is YFSETQ in the germline V gene. The CDR3 extends over 18 amino acids. V dropped 0 bases and J dropped 1; count of bases not matched to a gene: 4. The CDR3 region is CASSLVGQGKSGANVLTF. CDR3 bases: TGCGCCAGCAGCTTGGTGGGACAGGGGAAATCTGGGGCCAACGTCCTGACTTTC. Combining the CDR3 with reference TRBV5-1 and TRBJ2-6 gives the whole variable domain KAGVTQTPRYLIKTRGQQVTLSCSPISGHRSVSWYQQTPGQGLQFLFEYFSETQRNKGNFPGRFSGRQFSNSRSEMNVSTLELGDSALYLCASSLVGQGKSGANVLTFGAGSRLTVL.

The chain carries TRBV4-3 and TRBJ2-7; the D is unclear. Trimming cost V 0 bases and J 3 bases, with 12 bases left between them. This CDR3 is built from 15 residues. The germline gives CDR1 LGHNA, CDR2 YSLEER. The CDR3 DNA reads TGCGCCAGCAGCCAAGAAATCTACCAGAACTACGAGCAGTACTTC. Translating gives CASSQEIYQNYEQYF.

This clone appeared once. The V and J genes are TRBV5-6 and TRBJ1-3; D remains unclear. Per germline, CDR1 SGHDT and CDR2 YYEEEE. CDR3 length equals 14 residues. V gave up 0 bases and J gave up 0 bases, with 4 bases separating them. CDR3 nucleotide sequence: TGTGCCAGCAGCTTGGTCGGCTCTGGAAACACCATATATTTT. Translated: CASSLVGSGNTIYF.

This chain connects TRBV11-1 to TRBJ2-3; 8 bases are a match to TRBD1. J gave up 4 bases and V 5 bases, and 5 bases lay outside the gene matches. The CDR3 is 14 amino acids. Germline assignment: CDR1 SGHAT and CDR2 FQDESV (reference sequence). Written as DNA, the CDR3 is TGTGCCAGCAGCCTGGACAGGGCGGCAGATACGCAGTATTTT. This sequence encodes CASSLDRAADTQYF.

The chain uses TRBV5-6 and TRBJ1-2; 9 bases match TRBD1. Trimming at V came to 4 bases and at J to 2 bases, leaving 12 bases not matched to a gene. The CDR3 spans 17 residues. From germline, CDR1 is SGHDT and CDR2 YYEEEE. The chain's CDR3 is CASSSGQGRGDNYGYTF. CDR3 nucleotide sequence: TGTGCCAGCAGCAGCGGACAGGGGCGTGGGGACAACTATGGCTACACCTTC.

The chain links TRBV7-8 to TRBJ2-7; TRBD2 matches at 8 bases. V dropped 1 base and J dropped 0; count of bases not matched to a gene: 2. The CDR3 consists of 15 residues. In germline, CDR1 is SGHVS, CDR2 FQNEAQ. CDR3 DNA sequence: TGTGCCAGCAGCTTAGGCGGGGGGAGCTCCTACGAGCAGTACTTC. Its protein product is CASSLGGGSSYEQYF.

The chain has TRBV15 and TRBJ2-5; D gene uncertain. Germline values: CDR1 LNHNV, CDR2 YYDKDF (reference sequence). The germline V and J ends were trimmed by 0 bases and 3 bases, with 8 bases remaining between them. CDR3 length: 14 amino acids. CDR3 coding DNA: TGTGCCACCAGCAGAGATCGGGCCGAAGAGACCCAGTACTTC. It specifies CATSRDRAEETQYF.

This clone was seen only once. The rearrangement uses TRBV24-1 and TRBJ1-2; D not certain. This CDR3 spans 11 amino acids. Trimming cost V 3 bases and J 8 bases, with 6 bases left between them. Germline CDR1 and CDR2: KGHDR and SFDVKD. CDR3 nucleotide sequence: TGTGCCACCAGTGATCCGGCGGGCTACACCTTC. Protein: CATSDPAGYTF.

This clone was seen more than once but under ten times. The chain joins TRBV19 to TRBJ2-7; the match to TRBD2 covers 12 bases. The CDR3 loop spans 15 amino acids. Losses at the gene ends were 4 bases for V and 6 bases for J; bases not matched to a gene: 7. CDR1 is LNHDA, CDR2 SQIVND, per germline (reference sequence). This CDR3 reads CASSSWTSGKPEQYF. The CDR3 DNA reads as TGTGCCAGTAGTAGCTGGACTAGCGGGAAGCCCGAGCAGTACTTC.

This chain joins TRBV9 and TRBJ2-3; tentatively, D is TRBD1 (6 bases). Trimming removed 4 bases at V and 1 base at J, with 7 bases between. Germline lookup yields CDR1 SGDLS and CDR2 YYNGEE. The length of the CDR3 is 13 residues. In DNA, the CDR3 is TGTGCCAGCAGCAGACAGGGCACAGATACGCAGTATTTT. Encoded protein: CASSRQGTDTQYF.

The genes are TRBV12-5 and TRBJ2-2, with D unresolved. Trimming cost V 7 bases and J 1 base, with 22 bases left between them. The CDR3 loop spans 18 amino acids. Germline lookup yields CDR1 LGHNT and CDR2 FRNRAP. The CDR3 DNA reads TGTGCTAGTGATTCCTCTTTTTTTGGGAAAGTGAACACCGGGGAGCTGTTTTTT. Translated, it gives CASDSSFFGKVNTGELFF.

V is TRBV28 and J is TRBJ2-5, with TRBD1 identical over 7 bases. V lost 4 bases to trimming and J lost 1 base; unmatched junction nucleotides: 3. Germline V gene lookup returns CDR1 MDHEN and CDR2 SYDVKM. This CDR3 is built from 14 residues. The CDR3 is CASSSWTGQETQYF. Here the CDR3 DNA reads TGTGCCAGCAGTTCGTGGACAGGCCAAGAGACCCAGTACTTC.

The chain uses TRBV5-6 and TRBJ2-2; 7 bases agree with TRBD2. This CDR3 contains 16 residues. The ends lost 0 bases at V and 7 bases at J; junction bases unmatched: 9. The V gene's germline CDR1 is SGHDT and CDR2 YYEEEE. CDR3 sequence (DNA): TGTGCCAGCAGCTTGGGGCCCGCGGGAGAGATCGGGGAGCTGTTTTTT. Translated, it gives CASSLGPAGEIGELFF.

CDR3 nucleotide sequence: TGCGCCAGCAGCTTGGCCCCCGTCCGAGACTACAATGAGCAGTTCTTC. Residues: CASSLAPVRDYNEQFF. V and J are TRBV5-1 and TRBJ2-1; D is unclear. The germline V gene has CDR1 SGHRS and CDR2 YFSETQ. The CDR3 totals 16 residues. V was pared by 0 bases and J by 3 bases, with 13 bases between.

This rearrangement joins TRBV28 to TRBJ1-4, with a possible D match to TRBD1 (5 bases). This CDR3 spans 15 amino acids. Germline values: CDR1 MDHEN, CDR2 SYDVKM. V was cut by 6 bases and J by 7 bases, with 18 bases left in between. CDR3 nucleotides: TGTGCCAGCAGGACCCCAGGGCCCTCGAGTGAAAAACTGTTTTTT. It specifies CASRTPGPSSEKLFF.

J is TRBJ1-2 and V is TRBV4-1; TRBD1 is a possible D gene (5 bases). The CDR3 runs 13 residues. V was pared by 3 bases and J by 8 bases, with 13 bases between. Germline V lookup: CDR1 MGHRA, CDR2 YSYEKL. CDR3 bases: TGCGCCAGCAGCCACCGCGACGGACACGGCTACACCTTC. This gives the protein CASSHRDGHGYTF.